The clone carrying this T cell receptor (beta chain) was observed many times. Its antigen is not known. The read stops 3 residues short of the end of the CDR3; the missing end is completed from the germline J gene. The sample originates from a study of T cell clonality in common variable immunodeficiency. General study results and limits: Common variable immunodeficiency TCR beta sequences reportedly had fewer deletions and N-nucleotide insertions. TCRbeta clonality was increased in CVID versus healthy controls.

Profiling relied on immunoSEQ multiplex PCR, and the TCRdb table lists in-frame clones only, not all of them. In total the sample includes about 31,000 clones, none of them seen once. Germline values: CDR1 SGHTS, CDR2 YDEGEE. Trimming took 4 bases from V and 5 from J, leaving 10 bases between them. This CDR3 region has 13 residues. Sequencing was done on a sample of peripheral blood mononuclear cells. J is TRBJ1-5 and V is TRBV5-8; unclear D gene. This receptor was identified in a person between 18 and 75 years old in good health. CDR3 protein: CASSIWPDQPQHF. CDR3 bases read: TGTGCCAGCAGCATATGGCCTGATCAGCCC.